The next 21 T cell receptor beta chains were all read from a single sample in a study of cytomegalovirus exposure and HLA in healthy donors. 60 Vbeta and 13 Jbeta primers were used in PCR. TCRdb keeps only in-frame clones here, not all; method: immunoSEQ multiplex PCR. Of about 180,000 clones in the sample, around 77% were seen once. Sequencing was performed on PBMCs. The receptors derive from a man aged 55-75 years in good health and CMV-seronegative.

This chain joins TRBV5-1 and TRBJ2-7; 7 nucleotides align to TRBD1. This CDR3 spans 15 amino acids. Germline V gene lookup returns CDR1 SGHRS and CDR2 YFSETQ. Germline trimming cut 4 bases from V and 0 bases from J; bases unmatched to any gene: 7. CDR3 sequence reads: CASSMRTGPSYEQYF. In DNA, the CDR3 is TGCGCCAGCAGCATGAGGACAGGACCCTCCTACGAGCAGTACTTC.

V gene TRBV5-4 combines with J gene TRBJ1-1; tentative D call: TRBD1 (5 bases). The CDR3 extends over 15 amino acids. The germline V gene has CDR1 SGHNT and CDR2 YYREEE (reference sequence). The V and J ends lost 3 bases and 7 bases respectively, with 19 bases between them. The CDR3 is CASSSKQTDYSEAFF. The DNA for the CDR3 is TGTGCCAGCAGCTCGAAACAGACAGATTATAGTGAAGCTTTCTTT.

The rearrangement links TRBV5-8 to TRBJ1-5; 9 bases are shared with TRBD1. CDR1 and CDR2 from the germline V gene are SGHTS and YDEGEE. Germline trimming cut 0 bases from V and 7 bases from J; bases unmatched to any gene: 5. The length of the CDR3 is 15 residues. The CDR3 region has the DNA TGTGCCAGCAGCTTGGGGACAGGGGTTGGACAGCCCCAGCATTTT. Its protein is CASSLGTGVGQPQHF.

V usage is TRBV6-6 and J usage is TRBJ1-1; D not resolved. Germline CDR1 and CDR2: MNHNY and SVGAGI (reference sequence). There are 15 residues in the CDR3. Trimming left V 6 bases short and J 2 bases short, with 16 bases between. The CDR3 DNA reads as TGTGCCAGCAGCTTAAAGGATCGGGGTAACACTGAAGCTTTCTTT. Translating it yields CASSLKDRGNTEAFF.

The chain joins TRBV10-3 to TRBJ2-5; D is possibly TRBD1 (6 bases). Trimming took 7 bases from V and 2 from J, leaving 14 bases between them. The CDR3 covers 14 residues. Per the germline V gene, CDR1 is ENHRY and CDR2 is SYGVKD. CDR3 sequence reads: CAIKKNRDQETQYF. In nucleotides, the CDR3 is TGTGCCATCAAGAAAAACAGGGATCAAGAGACCCAGTACTTC.

This clone was recorded a few times. This rearrangement joins TRBV19 to TRBJ1-5; D is undetermined. This CDR3 has 15 amino acids. Between the trimmed V and J ends, which lost 6 bases and 1 base, there was a span of 13 bases. Germline V gene lookup returns CDR1 LNHDA and CDR2 SQIVND (reference sequence). CDR3 sequence: CASRSQLRSNQPQHF. The CDR3 nucleotides read TGTGCCAGTAGATCCCAACTAAGAAGCAATCAGCCCCAGCATTTT.

The gene calls are TRBV29-1 and TRBJ2-1; D is unclear. CDR1 and CDR2 from the germline V gene are SQVTM and ANQGSEA. V was clipped by 3 bases and J by 7 bases, with 13 bases between them. The CDR3 extends over 13 amino acids. CDR3 bases: TGCAGCGTTGACGTGGGCCTGGCGAATGAGCAGTTCTTC. Translated, it gives CSVDVGLANEQFF.

The V and J genes are TRBV10-3 and TRBJ2-3; D is possibly TRBD1 (5 bases). V was pared by 10 bases and J by 6 bases, with 20 bases between. CDR3 length: 14 residues. CDR1 and CDR2 from the germline V gene are ENHRY and SYGVKD. The CDR3 bases are TGTGCCAACTCCCCGGCCGACAGTCCTGATACGCAGTATTTT. Amino acid sequence: CANSPADSPDTQYF.

This chain links TRBV19 with TRBJ1-1, with D unclear. V was cut by 2 bases and J by 6 bases, with 10 bases left in between. The germline V gene has CDR1 LNHDA and CDR2 SQIVND (reference sequence). The CDR3 loop spans 13 amino acids. The CDR3 reads CASSILRRAEAFF. DNA of the CDR3: TGTGCCAGTAGTATATTGAGACGGGCTGAAGCTTTCTTT.

The gene calls are TRBV5-4 and TRBJ2-7; D perhaps matches TRBD1 (7 bases). V lost 7 bases, J lost 2 bases, and 16 bases lay in between. Germline assignment: CDR1 SGHNT and CDR2 YYREEE (reference sequence). The CDR3 is 14 residues long. CDR3 residues: CASSTGRDTYEQYF. Here the CDR3 DNA reads TGTGCCAGCTCGACAGGGCGGGACACCTACGAGCAGTACTTC.

V and J are TRBV15 and TRBJ2-1; no firm D call. Trimming stripped 6 bases from V and 4 bases from J, with 13 bases between. The V gene's germline CDR1 is LNHNV and CDR2 YYDKDF (reference sequence). The CDR3 length is 14 residues. The CDR3 loop is CATRADNNYNEQFF. The CDR3 DNA follows: TGTGCCACCAGGGCAGACAACAATTACAATGAGCAGTTCTTC.

This rearrangement joins TRBV6-1 to TRBJ2-7; TRBD1 matches at 8 bases. The CDR3 runs to 15 residues. V trimming: 5 bases; J trimming: 2 bases; junction bases outside the gene matches: 8. The germline V gene encodes CDR1 MNHNS and CDR2 SASEGT. The CDR3 loop is CASSSGTGAAYEQYF. In DNA, the CDR3 is TGTGCCAGCAGTTCCGGGACAGGCGCGGCCTACGAGCAGTACTTC.

This clone has a handful of counts. The genes are TRBV25-1 and TRBJ1-1, with a weak D call TRBD1 (6 bases). In germline, CDR1 is MGHDK, CDR2 SYGVNS. Deletions cut 2 bases from V and 10 bases from J, with 17 bases between. The CDR3 has 14 residues. The CDR3 sequence: CASSEPGESHPAFF. The CDR3 bases are TGTGCCAGCAGTGAACCAGGGGAGTCGCACCCAGCTTTCTTT.

This chain uses TRBV28 with TRBJ1-1; 8 bases map to TRBD1. The CDR3 spans 15 residues. After removal of 5 bases from V and 3 bases from J, the junction contained 8 bases not matched to a gene. The germline V gene has CDR1 MDHEN and CDR2 SYDVKM. The CDR3 sequence is CASSPPQGAYTEAFF. As DNA, the CDR3 is TGTGCCAGCAGTCCCCCGCAGGGGGCGTACACTGAAGCTTTCTTT.

CDR3 protein: CASSWDWANSPLHF. The CDR3 coding sequence is TGTGCCAGCAGCTGGGACTGGGCTAATTCACCCCTCCACTTT. This rearrangement joins TRBV7-9 to TRBJ1-6, with D possibly being TRBD1 (5 bases). This CDR3 has 14 residues. The germline V and J ends were trimmed by 4 bases and 6 bases, with 10 bases remaining between them. CDR1 SEHNR and CDR2 FQNEAQ come from the germline V gene (reference sequence).

This clone has more than one count but fewer than ten. The CDR3 loop reads CASSLEGGNEKLFF. As DNA, the CDR3 is TGTGCCAGCAGTTTAGAAGGGGGTAATGAAAAACTGTTTTTT. V gene TRBV28 combines with J gene TRBJ1-4; D may be TRBD1 (6 bases). The CDR3 contains 14 residues. The V end lost 2 bases, the J end lost 4 bases, and 8 bases lay between the germline ends. Germline CDR1 reads MDHEN; CDR2 reads SYDVKM.

This clone has only one observation. V and J are TRBV2 and TRBJ1-2, with a weak D call TRBD1 (5 bases). This CDR3 has 17 residues. CDR1 and CDR2 from the germline V gene are SNHLY and FYNNEI. V was trimmed by 4 bases and J by 2 bases, leaving 20 bases between them. The CDR3 DNA reads TGTGCCAGCAGTGTGCTCCGGGAGGCAGGGAGGAACTATGGCTACACCTTC. The encoded protein is CASSVLREAGRNYGYTF. Full variable domain (missing parts from reference TRBV2 and TRBJ1-2): EPEVTQTPSHQVTQMGQEVILRCVPISNHLYFYWYRQILGQKVEFLVSFYNNEISEKSEIFDDQFSVERPDGSNFTLKIRSTKLEDSAMYFCASSVLREAGRNYGYTFGSGTRLTVV.

The J gene is TRBJ2-1, the V gene TRBV4-1; D is uncertain. V lost 1 base to trimming and J lost 0 bases, with 13 bases between them. The CDR3 length is 17 residues. Germline values: CDR1 MGHRA, CDR2 YSYEKL. The CDR3 loop is CASSQGIPESSYNEQFF. In nucleotides, the CDR3 is TGCGCCAGCAGCCAAGGAATCCCGGAGAGCTCCTACAATGAGCAGTTCTTC.

A remark on this clone: The junction differs from germline at one of its ends, possibly a read error. The chain carries TRBV6-1 and TRBJ1-5, with unresolved D. The CDR3 is 13 residues long. Germline assignment: CDR1 MNHNS and CDR2 SASEGT. The DNA for the CDR3 is TGTGCCTCCGGGAAGGACCCGAATCAGCCCCAGAATTTT. It codes for CASGKDPNQPQNF.

In this sample, this clone turned up a few times. The genes are TRBV19 and TRBJ2-7, with 8 positions matching TRBD1. V trimming: 5 bases; J trimming: 6 bases; junction bases outside the gene matches: 12. Germline CDR1 LNHDA, CDR2 SQIVND (reference sequence). The CDR3 is 15 residues long. The CDR3 DNA sequence: TGTGCCAGTAGTTCCGGGACAGGTGGGGGGCTCGAGCAGTACTTC. It translates to CASSSGTGGGLEQYF. The entire variable domain, with the rest obtained from reference TRBV19 and TRBJ2-7, is as follows: DGGITQSPKYLFRKEGQNVTLSCEQNLNHDAMYWYRQDPGQGLRLIYYSQIVNDFQKGDIAEGYSVSREKKESFPLTVTSAQKNPTAFYLCASSSGTGGGLEQYFGPGTRLTVT.

The chain joins TRBV6-5 to TRBJ1-3; D is ambiguous. The CDR3 is 15 residues long. Trimming stripped 6 bases from V and 1 base from J, with 13 bases between. Germline V gene sequence: CDR1 MNHEY, CDR2 SVGAGI. The CDR3 DNA sequence: TGTGCCAGCAGCCCCTACTTCGAGTCTGGAAACACCATATATTTT. Encoded protein: CASSPYFESGNTIYF.